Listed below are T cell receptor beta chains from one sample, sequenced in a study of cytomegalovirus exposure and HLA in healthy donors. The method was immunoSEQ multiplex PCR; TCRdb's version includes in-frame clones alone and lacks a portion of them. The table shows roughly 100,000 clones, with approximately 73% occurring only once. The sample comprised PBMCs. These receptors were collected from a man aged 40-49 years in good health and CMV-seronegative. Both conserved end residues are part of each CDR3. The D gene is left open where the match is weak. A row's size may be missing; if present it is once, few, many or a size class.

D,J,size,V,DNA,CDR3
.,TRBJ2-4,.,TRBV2,TGTGCCAGCAGTCCACAGGGGGAGGGCAAAAACATTCAGTACTTC,CASSPQGEGKNIQYF
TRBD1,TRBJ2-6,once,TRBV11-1,TGTGCCAGCAGCTTAGGTACCTACAGGGGGCGCTTTGGGGCCAACGTCCTGACTTTC,CASSLGTYRGRFGANVLTF
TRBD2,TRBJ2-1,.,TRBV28,TGTGCCAGCAGTCCAGGGACTAGCGGGGGGGTCTACAATGAGCAGTTCTTC,CASSPGTSGGVYNEQFF
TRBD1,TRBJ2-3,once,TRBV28,TGTGCCAGCAGTTTACCCCGGACAGGGGATAGCACAGATACGCAGTATTTT,CASSLPRTGDSTDTQYF
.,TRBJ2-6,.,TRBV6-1,TGTGCCAGCAGTGACAGGGTATCCGGGGCCAACGTCCTGACTTTC,CASSDRVSGANVLTF
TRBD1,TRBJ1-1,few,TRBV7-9,TGTGCCAGCAGTCTCGGGACAGGAGGGAACACTGAAGCTTTCTTT,CASSLGTGGNTEAFF
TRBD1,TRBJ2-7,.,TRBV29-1,TGCAGCGCCTACCCTGGGACAGTGGGGGAGCAGTACTTC,CSAYPGTVGEQYF
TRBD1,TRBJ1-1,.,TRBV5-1,TGCGCCAGCAGCTTGGCCTTAAGAGGACAGGGAAAAGACACTGAAGCTTTCTTT,CASSLALRGQGKDTEAFF
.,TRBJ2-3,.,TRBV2,TGTGCCAGCAGATTATCAGATACGCAGTATTTT,CASRLSDTQYF
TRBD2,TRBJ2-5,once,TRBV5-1,TGCGCCAGCAGCCTGGGACTAGCGGGGGCTGAGACCCAGTACTTC,CASSLGLAGAETQYF